A single sample gave rise to the 16 T cell receptor beta chains below, sequenced in a study of control samples from healthy donors and cancer patients (TCRdb year 2020). The method behind the library was the immunoSEQ multiplex PCR assay. TCRdb stores this immuneACCESS table with in-frame sequences only. Part of the clones is absent; in the studies checked, under half of the shortfall reflects unresolved V genes, and no reason is known for the rest. Counted in this sample were 150,000 or so clones; approximately 94% of them appeared once. The top ten clonotypes cover more than 4.5% of the sample. The sequencing sample was made of blood. The receptors here all came from a man between 18 and 35 years old in good health.

The chain links TRBV7-6 to TRBJ1-5; D uncertain. The CDR3 contains 14 residues. The V end was cut by 5 bases, the J end by 6 bases, with 14 bases between. Germline CDR1 is SGHVS and CDR2 is FNYEAQ. This chain's CDR3 is CASSPDPRGQPQHF. CDR3 sequence (DNA): TGTGCCAGCAGCCCCGACCCTAGAGGTCAGCCCCAGCATTTT.

The chain combines TRBV13 with TRBJ2-5; D possibly matches TRBD1 or TRBD2 (5 bases each). Deletions cut 2 bases from V and 5 bases from J, with 12 bases between. Per germline, CDR1 PRHDT and CDR2 FYEKMQ (reference sequence). This CDR3 contains 14 residues. CDR3 DNA sequence: TGTGCCAGCAGCTTATTGGGACCGGGCGAGACCCAGTACTTC. Protein product: CASSLLGPGETQYF.

The chain combines TRBV13 with TRBJ2-7, with D tentatively TRBD2 (6 bases). Germline V gene data show CDR1 as PRHDT and CDR2 as FYEKMQ (reference sequence). The CDR3 length is 13 residues. V was clipped by 4 bases and J by 1 base, with 8 bases between them. In DNA form, the CDR3 reads TGTGCCAGCAGCTGGGGGACTTCCTACGAGCAGTACTTC. Amino acid sequence: CASSWGTSYEQYF.

On this clone: Germline is not matched at one junction end, which may reflect a read error. V is TRBV2 and J is TRBJ1-6, with D possibly matching TRBD1 (5 bases). The germline V gene has CDR1 SNHLY and CDR2 FYNNEI. The CDR3 runs 12 residues. The DNA of the CDR3 is TGTGCCGGCAGGGTGGATAATTCACCCCTCCACTTT. It encodes CAGRVDNSPLHF.

This chain's CDR3 is CASKTSSGTDTQYF. The CDR3 DNA reads TGTGCCAGCAAGACTAGTAGCGGCACAGATACGCAGTATTTT. The V and J genes are TRBV6-5 and TRBJ2-3, with D possibly matching TRBD2 (6 bases). The V end lost 7 bases, the J end lost 1 base, and 12 bases lay between the germline ends. The CDR3 extends over 14 amino acids. From germline, CDR1 is MNHEY and CDR2 SVGAGI.

V and J are TRBV7-2 and TRBJ2-7; the match to TRBD2 covers 12 bases. The V gene end was trimmed by 6 bases and the J gene end by 2 bases; junction bases not matched to a gene: 5. The CDR3 length is 15 residues. Germline V gene lookup returns CDR1 SGHTA and CDR2 FQGNSA. Here the CDR3 reads CASRPTSGGTYEQYF. The CDR3 region has the DNA TGTGCCAGCAGGCCGACTAGCGGGGGAACCTACGAGCAGTACTTC.

The rearrangement links TRBV28 to TRBJ2-7; D perhaps matches TRBD1 (5 bases). The CDR3 spans 14 residues. Germline assignment: CDR1 MDHEN and CDR2 SYDVKM. Trimming left V 8 bases short and J 6 bases short, with 20 bases between. CDR3 bases: TGTGCCAGCCGAACTGGGCAGGGTGTACTCGAGCAGTACTTC. Its protein product is CASRTGQGVLEQYF. Full variable domain (rest looked up from reference TRBV28 and TRBJ2-7): DVKVTQSSRYLVKRTGEKVFLECVQDMDHENMFWYRQDPGLGLRLIYFSYDVKMKEKGDIPEGYSVSREKKERFSLILESASTNQTSMYLCASRTGQGVLEQYFGPGTRLTVT.

The chain carries TRBV5-1 and TRBJ1-3; D is uncertain. The CDR3 covers 16 residues. Per the germline V gene, CDR1 is SGHRS and CDR2 is YFSETQ. With 1 base removed from V and 1 base from J, the gap between germline ends came to 12 bases. CDR3 coding DNA: TGCGCCAGCAGCTTGAGGTCTTCGGAATCTGGAAACACCATATATTTT. It is translated as CASSLRSSESGNTIYF.

Regarding this clone: A read error may account for a junction end that differs from germline. CDR3 residues: CASSQELAGLEPQYF. DNA for the CDR3: TGTGCCAGCAGCCAGGAACTAGCGGGACTAGAGCCCCAGTACTTC. The chain couples TRBV3-1 (or the pseudogene TRBV3-2) to TRBJ2-5; the match to TRBD2 covers 10 bases. Germline-derived CDR1 and CDR2 are LGHDT and YNNKEL (reference sequence). This CDR3 contains 15 residues.

This clone was seen only once. V usage is TRBV2 and J usage is TRBJ2-2; D tentatively reads TRBD1 or TRBD2 (5 bases each). This CDR3 contains 13 residues. CDR1 and CDR2 (germline): SNHLY, FYNNEI. Trimming took 6 bases from V and 4 from J, leaving 9 bases between them. The CDR3 coding sequence is TGTGCCAGCAGAGGGGACGGCACCGGGGAGCTGTTTTTT. This translates into CASRGDGTGELFF.

This chain uses TRBV5-4 with TRBJ1-1; no clear D gene. With 3 bases removed from V and 5 bases from J, the gap between germline ends came to 11 bases. This CDR3 region has 13 residues. Germline-derived CDR1 and CDR2 are SGHNT and YYREEE (reference sequence). The chain's CDR3 is CASSSHPTTEAFF. CDR3 nucleotides: TGTGCCAGCAGCTCCCACCCAACAACTGAAGCTTTCTTT.

The rearrangement uses TRBV7-2 and TRBJ1-2; D gene uncertain. Trimming shortened V by 3 bases and J by 4 bases, and 12 bases separated the two germline ends. CDR3 size: 14 residues. CDR1 is SGHTA and CDR2 is FQGNSA in the germline V gene. The CDR3 sequence: CASSFDGRPYGYTF. The CDR3 nucleotides are TGTGCCAGCAGCTTTGATGGGCGCCCCTATGGCTACACCTTC.

The CDR3 DNA follows: TGCAGTGCTAGGGGGACAGATACGCAGTATTTT. Amino acids: CSARGTDTQYF. The V and J genes are TRBV20-1 and TRBJ2-3, with D uncertain. The V and J ends lost 3 bases and 3 bases respectively, with 4 bases between them. Per the germline V gene, CDR1 is DFQATT and CDR2 is SNEGSKA (reference sequence). The CDR3 consists of 11 residues.

The rearrangement links TRBV5-1 to TRBJ2-1; 11 bases are a match to TRBD2. The CDR3 contains 16 residues. Germline CDR1 reads SGHRS; CDR2 reads YFSETQ. The V gene end was trimmed by 4 bases and the J gene end by 4 bases; junction bases not matched to a gene: 7. The CDR3 DNA sequence: TGCGCCAGCAGCGTAGCTAGCGGGGGGCTTTACAATGAGCAGTTCTTC. Translated: CASSVASGGLYNEQFF. The complete variable domain, with remaining parts taken from reference TRBV5-1 and TRBJ2-1, reads KAGVTQTPRYLIKTRGQQVTLSCSPISGHRSVSWYQQTPGQGLQFLFEYFSETQRNKGNFPGRFSGRQFSNSRSEMNVSTLELGDSALYLCASSVASGGLYNEQFFGPGTRLTVL.

The genes are TRBV15 and TRBJ2-5; 7 positions agree with TRBD1. The CDR3 sequence is 16 residues long. V gave up 8 bases and J gave up 3 bases; unmatched junction bases: 15. Germline V gene sequence: CDR1 LNHNV, CDR2 YYDKDF (reference sequence). CDR3 sequence: CATQPRIRQGEETQYF. CDR3 DNA sequence: TGTGCCACCCAACCCAGAATTAGACAGGGAGAAGAGACCCAGTACTTC.

This clone has just a few counts. The chain employs TRBV9 and TRBJ2-3; a possible D gene is TRBD2 (6 bases). V lost 3 bases, J lost 1 base, and 18 bases lay in between. The CDR3 contains 17 residues. Germline CDR1 reads SGDLS; CDR2 reads YYNGEE. The CDR3 bases are TGTGCCAGCAGCGGCATTTTTGGGGGAGGCGGCACAGATACGCAGTATTTT. It yields the protein CASSGIFGGGGTDTQYF.